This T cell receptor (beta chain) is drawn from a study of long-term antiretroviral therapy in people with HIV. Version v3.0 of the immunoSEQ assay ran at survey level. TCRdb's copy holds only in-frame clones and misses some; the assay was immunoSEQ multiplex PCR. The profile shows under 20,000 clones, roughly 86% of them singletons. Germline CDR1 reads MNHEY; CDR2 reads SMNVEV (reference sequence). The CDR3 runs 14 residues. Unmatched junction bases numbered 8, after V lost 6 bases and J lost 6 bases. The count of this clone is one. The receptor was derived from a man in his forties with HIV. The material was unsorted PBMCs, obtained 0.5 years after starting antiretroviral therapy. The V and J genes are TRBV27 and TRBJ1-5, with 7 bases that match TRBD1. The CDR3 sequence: CASRLTGLGQPQHF. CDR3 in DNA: TGTGCCAGCAGACTGACAGGGCTGGGTCAGCCCCAGCATTTT.